The rows below give T cell receptor beta chains drawn from one sample of a study of blood T cell repertoires in COVID-19. Profiling relied on immunoSEQ multiplex PCR, and the TCRdb table lists in-frame clones only, not all of them. This table has 35,000 to 45,000 clones, 92% appearing once. The sample comprised peripheral blood. The receptors were sampled from a man in his forties or fifties with active COVID-19. The CDR3 runs from the conserved cysteine through the conserved F or W. A D gene is named only where the DNA matches it firmly. Rows may omit the clone size; those that give it use once, few, many or a size class.

TRBJ1-5 | TRBV14 | 20 | . | . | CASSQETRRQIRIFNQPQHF | TGTGCCAGCAGCCAAGAAACGCGGCGGCAGATACGAATTTTTAATCAGCCCCAGCATTTT
TRBJ1-3 | TRBV4-1 | 19 | . | . | CASSVLVTDSTSSGNTIYF | TGCGCCAGCAGTGTCCTGGTTACCGACAGTACTTCTTCTGGAAACACCATATATTTT
TRBJ2-1 | TRBV6-4 | 16 | TRBD1 | . | CASSEGTGGGPNEQFF | TGTGCCAGCAGTGAGGGGACAGGGGGCGGCCCAAATGAGCAGTTCTTC
TRBJ2-1 | TRBV4-1 | 16 | TRBD2 | . | CASSRPGGRRNNEQFF | TGCGCCAGCAGCCGGCCCGGCGGGAGACGGAACAATGAGCAGTTCTTC
TRBJ1-1 | TRBV5-1 | 15 | TRBD1 | . | CASSPEQGAGTEAFF | TGCGCCAGCAGCCCCGAACAGGGGGCCGGCACTGAAGCTTTCTTT
TRBJ2-1 | TRBV4-1 | 16 | TRBD2 | . | CASSQDRLAVNNEQFF | TGCGCCAGCAGCCAAGACCGTCTAGCGGTCAACAATGAGCAGTTCTTC
TRBJ2-3 | TRBV19 | 17 | . | . | CASSTLSFGGGTDTQYF | TGTGCCAGTAGTACTCTTAGCTTTGGAGGGGGCACAGATACGCAGTATTTT
TRBJ1-1 | TRBV12-3/TRBV12-4 | 13 | . | . | CASSLAKGAEAFF | TGTGCCAGCAGTTTAGCAAAGGGGGCTGAAGCTTTCTTT
TRBJ2-7 | TRBV18 | 14 | TRBD1 | . | CASSPPGGTGQQYF | TGTGCCAGCTCACCACCAGGCGGGACAGGGCAACAGTACTTC
TRBJ2-7 | TRBV3-1/TRBV3-2 | 14 | TRBD2 | once | CASKGSGRTSEQYF | TGTGCCAGCAAGGGGAGCGGGAGGACGAGCGAGCAGTACTTC
TRBJ2-7 | TRBV6-9 | 16 | TRBD1 | . | CASSSPDRESFYEQYF | TGTGCCAGCAGTTCCCCGGACAGGGAATCCTTCTACGAGCAGTACTTC
TRBJ2-1 | TRBV5-6 | 18 | TRBD2 | . | CASSLAASPAGYFNEQFF | TGTGCCAGCAGCTTGGCCGCCTCTCCAGCGGGGTATTTCAATGAGCAGTTCTTC
TRBJ2-6 | TRBV29-1 | 17 | TRBD1 | . | CSVKQGTGGSGANVLTF | TGCAGCGTAAAGCAGGGGACAGGGGGATCTGGGGCCAACGTCCTGACTTTC
TRBJ2-7 | TRBV28 | 15 | . | . | CASSFPPGGLKEQYF | TGTGCCAGCAGTTTCCCCCCCGGGGGGCTGAAGGAGCAGTACTTC
TRBJ1-4 | TRBV2 | 15 | . | . | CASSVLQPANEKLFF | TGTGCCAGCAGCGTTCTACAGCCGGCTAATGAAAAACTGTTTTTT
TRBJ1-2 | TRBV28 | 15 | . | medium-sized | CASSLNGGGADGYTF | TGTGCCAGCAGTCTGAACGGTGGTGGGGCGGATGGCTACACCTTC
TRBJ2-7 | TRBV7-6 | 17 | TRBD2 | . | CASSLVASGSSSYEQYF | TGTGCCAGCAGCTTAGTTGCTAGCGGGTCGAGCTCCTACGAGCAGTACTTC
TRBJ1-4 | TRBV14 | 13 | . | . | CASSRLLEGKLFF | TGTGCCAGCAGCCGCCTCCTTGAGGGAAAACTGTTTTTT
TRBJ1-1 | TRBV6-6 | 13 | . | . | CASSYNGYTEAFF | TGTGCCAGCAGTTACAACGGGTACACTGAAGCTTTCTTT
TRBJ1-2 | TRBV5-1 | 14 | TRBD1 | once | CASSLLGTGDGYTF | TGCGCCAGCAGCTTACTCGGGACAGGGGATGGCTACACCTTC
TRBJ1-1 | TRBV6-1 | 14 | . | . | CASSELGQVAEAFF | TGTGCCAGCAGTGAACTGGGACAAGTGGCTGAAGCTTTCTTT
TRBJ2-7 | TRBV4-1 | 16 | . | . | CASSQEPLASYYEQYF | TGCGCCAGCAGCCAAGAACCCCTAGCGTCCTACTACGAGCAGTACTTC
TRBJ1-1 | TRBV3-1/TRBV3-2 | 14 | . | few | CASSHGEANTEAFF | TGTGCCAGCAGCCATGGAGAAGCTAACACTGAAGCTTTCTTT
TRBJ2-1 | TRBV5-1 | 15 | TRBD2 | . | CASSFDLAGPNEQFF | TGCGCCAGCAGCTTCGATTTAGCGGGACCCAATGAGCAGTTCTTC
TRBJ2-1 | TRBV18 | 13 | . | . | CASSPQGMDEQFF | TGTGCCAGCTCACCACAGGGGATGGATGAGCAGTTCTTC
TRBJ1-2 | TRBV30 | 11 | TRBD1 | . | CAVQGVYGYTF | TGTGCCGTACAGGGGGTCTATGGCTACACCTTC
TRBJ2-2 | TRBV6-4 | 16 | TRBD2 | . | CASRQTSGSGTGELFF | TGTGCCAGCAGGCAGACTAGCGGGTCGGGCACCGGGGAGCTGTTTTTT
TRBJ2-2 | TRBV7-2 | 15 | . | . | CASSLDGVRTGELFF | TGTGCCAGCAGCTTAGATGGAGTGAGAACGGGGGAGCTGTTTTTT
TRBJ2-3 | TRBV6-2/TRBV6-3 | 15 | . | . | CASSYSPTALATQYF | TGTGCCAGCAGTTACTCCCCGACTGCTTTGGCTACGCAGTATTTT
TRBJ2-1 | TRBV18 | 12 | . | . | CASSEQHNEQFF | TGTGCCAGCTCGGAACAGCACAATGAGCAGTTCTTC
TRBJ2-3 | TRBV21-1 | 15 | . | . | CASSKVDLRADTQYF | TGTGCCAGCAGCAAAGTGGATTTGAGGGCAGATACGCAGTATTTT
TRBJ2-5 | TRBV28 | 12 | TRBD2 | . | CASSGGSETQYF | TGTGCCAGCAGCGGGGGGTCGGAGACCCAGTACTTC
TRBJ2-2 | TRBV19 | 15 | . | . | CAIGGRGRSTGELFF | TGTGCCATTGGTGGTAGAGGTCGTTCCACCGGGGAGCTGTTTTTT
TRBJ1-1 | TRBV6-1 | 16 | . | . | CASSEPTGGRNTEAFF | TGTGCCAGCAGTGAACCTACAGGCGGGAGGAACACTGAAGCTTTCTTT
TRBJ2-7 | TRBV27 | 14 | TRBD1 | . | CATRGDRTGVEQYF | TGTGCCACCCGAGGTGACAGGACAGGGGTCGAGCAGTACTTC
TRBJ2-1 | TRBV27 | 16 | TRBD2 | . | CASAPEVVAGGNEQFF | TGTGCCAGCGCCCCTGAGGTGGTAGCGGGCGGCAATGAGCAGTTCTTC
TRBJ1-4 | TRBV30 | 12 | TRBD1 | once | CAWSGQGALLYF | TGTGCCTGGAGTGGACAGGGCGCCCTACTTTATTTT
TRBJ2-2 | TRBV4-1 | 13 | . | . | CASSALASGELFF | TGCGCCAGCAGCGCCCTAGCGTCCGGGGAGCTGTTTTTT
TRBJ1-1 | TRBV4-1 | 15 | TRBD1 | . | CASSRGQGMNTEAFF | TGCGCCAGCAGCCGAGGACAGGGAATGAACACTGAAGCTTTCTTT
TRBJ2-7 | TRBV29-1 | 12 | TRBD1 | once | CSVGDRGYEQYF | TGCAGCGTTGGGGACAGGGGGTACGAGCAGTACTTC
TRBJ2-7 | TRBV19 | 14 | . | once | CASRRDPSSYEQYF | TGTGCCAGTAGGCGGGACCCAAGCTCCTACGAGCAGTACTTC
TRBJ2-5 | TRBV14 | 15 | TRBD1 | . | CASSPTQTGSETQYF | TGTGCCAGCAGCCCCACCCAGACAGGGTCAGAGACCCAGTACTTC
TRBJ1-5 | TRBV2 | 14 | TRBD1 | once | CASSEGQGTQPQHF | TGTGCCAGCAGTGAAGGACAGGGCACTCAGCCCCAGCATTTT
TRBJ1-3 | TRBV2 | 14 | TRBD1 | . | CASSQGQGANTIYF | TGTGCCAGCAGCCAGGGACAGGGGGCAAACACCATATATTTT
TRBJ2-3 | TRBV24-1 | 12 | . | . | CATSDTSDTQYF | TGTGCCACCAGTGATACATCAGATACGCAGTATTTT
TRBJ2-7 | TRBV28 | 18 | TRBD1 | . | CASSLLGGVAASSYEQYF | TGTGCCAGCAGTTTATTAGGGGGCGTGGCTGCGAGCTCCTACGAGCAGTACTTC
TRBJ1-1 | TRBV20-1 | 11 | . | . | CSASGGTEAFF | TGCAGTGCTAGCGGGGGGACTGAAGCTTTCTTT
TRBJ2-3 | TRBV27 | 17 | TRBD2 | . | CASSLRGTSGRADTQYF | TGTGCCAGCAGTTTACGAGGGACTAGCGGGAGGGCCGACACGCAGTATTTT
TRBJ2-7 | TRBV5-1 | 14 | TRBD1 | . | CARNDRESSYEQYF | TGCGCCAGAAATGACAGGGAATCCTCCTACGAGCAGTACTTC
TRBJ2-3 | TRBV24-1 | 16 | TRBD2 | . | CATSDFSGRDTDTQYF | TGTGCCACCAGTGATTTTAGCGGGAGGGACACAGATACGCAGTATTTT
TRBJ2-5 | TRBV27 | 15 | TRBD2 | . | CASSGTSGSTETQYF | TGTGCCAGCAGTGGAACTAGCGGGAGCACAGAGACCCAGTACTTC
TRBJ2-3 | TRBV5-4 | 16 | . | . | CASTLKLAELTDTQYF | TGTGCCAGCACCTTAAAATTAGCGGAACTCACAGATACGCAGTATTTT
TRBJ2-1 | TRBV9 | 16 | . | . | CASSPDSLSSYNEQFF | TGTGCCAGCAGCCCCGATTCGCTTAGCTCCTACAATGAGCAGTTCTTC
TRBJ2-5 | TRBV19 | 15 | . | . | CASSMGDLYQETQYF | TGTGCCAGTAGTATGGGAGACTTGTACCAAGAGACCCAGTACTTC
TRBJ1-2 | TRBV6-5 | 13 | . | . | CASSYEGLYGYTF | TGTGCCAGCAGTTACGAGGGCCTCTATGGCTACACCTTC